A single sample gave rise to the 4 T cell receptor beta chains below, sequenced in a study of blood T cells in healthy people across ages. The use of a sample-barcoded 5' primer and a J-beta primer mix characterized a second PCR of roughly 7 to 11 cycles. TCRdb reprocessed the 5' RACE reads with MiXCR, giving one entry per CDR3 protein. This table holds about 1.6 million distinct CDR3 sequences, about 31% found once. Sequencing used blood. These receptors were taken from a young woman in good health.

The J gene is TRBJ2-7, the V gene TRBV3-1; TRBD2 matches at 8 bases. The J call may be in error: the DNA end matches TRBJ2-5 better. Germline CDR1 is LGHDT and CDR2 is YNNKEL (reference sequence). This CDR3 has 16 residues. The CDR3, as DNA: TGTGCCAGCAGCAAAGGACTAGCAGAAGCCCAAGAGACCCAGTACTTC. This encodes CASSKGLAEAQETQYF.

This clonotype turned up a few times. V is TRBV27 and J is TRBJ2-1, with D unresolved. CDR1 MNHEY and CDR2 SMNVEV come from the germline V gene (reference sequence). The V end was cut by 4 bases, the J end by 10 bases, with 14 bases between. This CDR3 has 13 amino acids. CDR3: CASSSGSTYEQFF. As DNA, the CDR3 is TGTGCCAGCAGTTCGGGCAGCACCTACGAGCAGTTCTTC.

This clonotype was found a few times. V and J are TRBV27 and TRBJ2-5; 9 bases are a match to TRBD2. Germline V gives CDR1 MNHEY, CDR2 SMNVEV (reference sequence). V gave up 2 bases and J gave up 5 bases; unmatched junction bases: 6. The CDR3 contains 15 residues. CDR3 in amino acids: CASSLISGGVETQYF. DNA for the CDR3: TGTGCCAGCAGTTTAATTAGCGGGGGAGTGGAGACCCAGTACTTC.

The V gene is TRBV6-5, the J gene TRBJ1-5; maybe TRBD1 (5 bases). The CDR3 sequence is 15 residues long. In germline, CDR1 is MNHEY, CDR2 SVGAGI. The V gene lost 6 bases and the J gene lost 0 bases, with 12 bases spanning the gap. CDR3 nucleotide sequence: TGTGCCAGCAGGACACAGGCAATTAGCAATCAGCCCCAGCATTTT. Protein product: CASRTQAISNQPQHF.